This TCR beta chain was observed in a study of blood T cell repertoires in COVID-19. Study in general: Sources were T cells, B-cell-depleted T cells, or PBMCs; the material itself was cDNA or gDNA.

Original handling: Reference gene primers were amplified, and this amplification served to estimate nucleated cell counts. Profiled with immunoSEQ multiplex PCR; TCRdb holds only in-frame clones, not every one. D and trimming were read from the DNA, whereas the V and J calls and clone size are those reported in that table. The sample has approximately 240,000 clones; 65% to 90% are singletons. This CDR3 comprises 18 residues. From germline, CDR1 is SGHDT and CDR2 YYEEEE. V shed 2 bases, J shed 1 base, and the junction held 13 bases outside the gene matches. Material for sequencing was peripheral blood. This sequence was found in a woman of 80 years or more with active or convalescent COVID-19. This sequence joins TRBV5-6 and TRBJ1-1; 8 positions match TRBD1. The CDR3 loop is CASSFLGQAWGPNTEAFF. The CDR3 DNA is TGTGCCAGCAGCTTCTTGGGACAGGCTTGGGGACCGAACACTGAAGCTTTCTTT.